This passage covers 25 T cell receptor beta chains from one sample sequenced in a study of shared clonotypes between healthy human individuals. CD45RO-negative cells were positively selected for CCR7, leaving out terminally differentiated effector memory CD45RA+ cells. TCRdb keeps only in-frame clones here, not all; method: immunoSEQ multiplex PCR. The sample lists around 600,000 clones; roughly 95% were seen once. Sequenced material: naive CD8+ T cells sorted from blood. The receptors were sampled from a woman aged 25 to 39 in good health.

This rearrangement joins TRBV15 to TRBJ2-1; 7 positions match TRBD2. With 0 bases clipped from V and 4 bases from J, the junction kept 12 bases outside the gene matches. The V gene's germline CDR1 is LNHNV and CDR2 YYDKDF (reference sequence). This CDR3 spans 18 amino acids. CDR3 loop: CATSRDHWAGENYNEQFF. In nucleotides, the CDR3 is TGTGCCACCAGCAGAGATCATTGGGCGGGAGAAAATTACAATGAGCAGTTCTTC. Using reference TRBV15 and TRBJ2-1 for the parts outside the CDR3, the full variable domain is DAMVIQNPRYQVTQFGKPVTLSCSQTLNHNVMYWYQQKSSQAPKLLFHYYDKDFNNEADTPDNFQSRRPNTSFCFLDIRSPGLGDTAMYLCATSRDHWAGENYNEQFFGPGTRLTVL.

This chain links TRBV29-1 with TRBJ2-2; D gene ambiguous. Germline V gives CDR1 SQVTM, CDR2 ANQGSEA. The V and J ends lost 6 bases and 8 bases respectively, with 13 bases between them. The CDR3 has 12 amino acids. CDR3 nucleotides: TGCAGCGTCCTTAGGGCGAGTGGGGAGCTGTTTTTT. It yields the protein CSVLRASGELFF.

This clone showed up just a few times. The chain joins TRBV4-1 to TRBJ1-2; perhaps TRBD1 as D (5 bases). V gave up 4 bases and J gave up 8 bases, with 20 bases separating them. The length of the CDR3 is 15 residues. Germline CDR1 reads MGHRA; CDR2 reads YSYEKL. CDR3 in DNA: TGCGCCAGCAGCCCGGGGGGGAAGGAGGTTTACGGCTACACCTTC. As protein: CASSPGGKEVYGYTF.

This clone was observed once. The chain combines TRBV27 with TRBJ2-1; 8 bases align to TRBD2. The germline CDR1 and CDR2 sequences are MNHEY and SMNVEV (reference sequence). The CDR3 covers 16 residues. V was clipped by 1 base and J by 4 bases; unmatched bases: 6. CDR3: CASSLFPSGQYNEQFF. The DNA of the CDR3 is TGTGCCAGCAGTTTATTCCCTAGCGGGCAATACAATGAGCAGTTCTTC.

The V and J genes are TRBV19 and TRBJ1-1; the D is unclear. V was shortened by 1 base and J by 5 bases, with 11 bases between the two germline ends. Germline V gives CDR1 LNHDA, CDR2 SQIVND (reference sequence). The CDR3 covers 14 residues. CDR3 nucleotides: TGTGCCAGTAGTATAGTTGGCGCGGGGACTGAAGCTTTCTTT. It translates to CASSIVGAGTEAFF.

The chain joins TRBV7-6 to TRBJ2-5; D ambiguous. Germline V CDR1 and CDR2: SGHVS, FNYEAQ. With 3 bases removed from V and 5 bases from J, the gap between germline ends came to 19 bases. The CDR3 has 16 residues. In DNA form, the CDR3 reads TGTGCCAGCAGCTTGTACCCGAACAAGCTTGCGGAGACCCAGTACTTC. The encoded protein is CASSLYPNKLAETQYF.

The J gene is TRBJ2-3, the V gene TRBV10-1, with TRBD2 matching 13 bases. V was clipped by 3 bases and J by 0 bases; unmatched bases: 6. Germline assignment: CDR1 WNHNN and CDR2 SYGVQD (reference sequence). The CDR3 consists of 18 residues. The CDR3 DNA reads TGCGCCAGCAGTGATCGCGGACTAGCGGGAGAAAGCACAGATACGCAGTATTTT. This sequence encodes CASSDRGLAGESTDTQYF.

This chain joins TRBV5-4 and TRBJ2-3, with 7 nucleotides matching TRBD1. V shed 3 bases, J shed 6 bases, and the junction held 7 bases outside the gene matches. This CDR3 contains 14 residues. Germline V gene sequence: CDR1 SGHNT, CDR2 YYREEE (reference sequence). The CDR3, as DNA: TGTGCCAGCAGCTCCGACAGGGAAAGGGATACGCAGTATTTT. Amino acids: CASSSDRERDTQYF. Together with reference TRBV5-4 and TRBJ2-3, the CDR3 gives the full variable domain: ETGVTQSPTHLIKTRGQQVTLRCSSQSGHNTVSWYQQALGQGPQFIFQYYREEENGRGNFPPRFSGLQFPNYSSELNVNALELDDSALYLCASSSDRERDTQYFGPGTRLTVL.

The chain carries TRBV16 and TRBJ2-1; D is perhaps TRBD1 or TRBD2 (5 bases each). V lost 0 bases, J lost 2 bases, and 8 bases lay in between. The CDR3 is 15 residues long. The germline V gene has CDR1 KGHSY and CDR2 FQNENV. The CDR3 DNA sequence: TGTGCCAGCAGCCAATCTGGGGGTACCTACAATGAGCAGTTCTTC. This encodes CASSQSGGTYNEQFF. Full variable domain (outside the CDR3, taken from reference TRBV16 and TRBJ2-1): GEEVAQTPKHLVRGEGQKAKLYCAPIKGHSYVFWYQQVLKNEFKFLISFQNENVFDETGMPKERFSAKCLPNSPCSLEIQATKLEDSAVYFCASSQSGGTYNEQFFGPGTRLTVL.

The V call is TRBV25-1, the J call TRBJ1-1; D ambiguous. The CDR3 covers 12 residues. CDR1 is MGHDK and CDR2 is SYGVNS in the germline V gene. V was clipped by 4 bases and J by 7 bases, with 10 bases between them. The CDR3, as DNA: TGTGCCAGCAGTGCCGCCGGGCGTGAAGCTTTCTTT. As protein: CASSAAGREAFF.

The chain links TRBV9 to TRBJ2-1; the D gene could be TRBD1 or TRBD2 (7 bases each). This CDR3 has 17 residues. CDR1 is SGDLS, CDR2 YYNGEE, per germline. The V end lost 4 bases, the J end lost 3 bases, and 20 bases lay between the germline ends. CDR3 region: CASSSKGGGGIYNEQFF. The DNA of the CDR3 is TGTGCCAGCAGCTCCAAGGGAGGGGGCGGAATCTACAATGAGCAGTTCTTC.

The gene calls are TRBV7-9 and TRBJ2-1; 12 bases match TRBD2. The CDR3 has 15 residues. With 3 bases clipped from V and 7 bases from J, the junction kept 4 bases outside the gene matches. Germline-derived CDR1 and CDR2 are SEHNR and FQNEAQ (reference sequence). DNA for the CDR3: TGTGCCAGCAGCTTTGCGGGGACTAGCGGGAATGAGCAGTTCTTC. Its translation is CASSFAGTSGNEQFF.

V and J are TRBV27 and TRBJ1-2; D might be TRBD1 (6 bases). This CDR3 region has 12 residues. Germline CDR1 MNHEY, CDR2 SMNVEV (reference sequence). The V end lost 4 bases, the J end lost 6 bases, and 9 bases lay between the germline ends. CDR3 in DNA: TGTGCCAGCAGTTCACAGGGACATGGCTACACCTTC. Protein: CASSSQGHGYTF.

The V and J genes are TRBV19 and TRBJ1-1; unclear D gene. The V end lost 3 bases, the J end lost 6 bases, and 17 bases lay between the germline ends. The CDR3 is 15 residues long. Per germline, CDR1 LNHDA and CDR2 SQIVND (reference sequence). The CDR3 spells CASSIKGSKIAEAFF. The CDR3, as DNA: TGTGCCAGTAGTATCAAGGGAAGTAAGATCGCTGAAGCTTTCTTT.

The rearrangement links TRBV2 to TRBJ2-7, with 12 bases aligning to TRBD2. The V segment lost 7 bases and the J segment 3 bases; nucleotides outside the gene matches: 13. There are 17 residues in the CDR3. Per the germline V gene, CDR1 is SNHLY and CDR2 is FYNNEI. The CDR3 region has the DNA TGTGCCAGCACCACAGGACTAGCGGGAAAGCGAATCTACGAGCAGTACTTC. Encoded protein: CASTTGLAGKRIYEQYF.

The V gene is TRBV6-4, the J gene TRBJ2-1, with D maybe TRBD2 (6 bases). V was pared by 0 bases and J by 10 bases, with 16 bases between. This CDR3 region has 15 residues. Looked up from germline, CDR1 is MRHNA and CDR2 is SNTAGT. The DNA of the CDR3 is TGTGCCAGCAGTGACTCCGGGGGAGGCCATTCAGAGCAGTTCTTC. Its protein product is CASSDSGGGHSEQFF.

This sequence joins TRBV20-1 and TRBJ2-1; D might be TRBD1 or TRBD2, each matching 5 bases. V was shortened by 6 bases and J by 10 bases, with 13 bases between the two germline ends. Germline V gives CDR1 DFQATT, CDR2 SNEGSKA (reference sequence). The CDR3 has 11 amino acids. For the CDR3, the DNA is TGCAGTGCGCGCCCAGGGAGCGAGCAGTTCTTC. Translating gives CSARPGSEQFF.

The rearrangement joins TRBV6-5 to TRBJ1-1; D gene unclear. This CDR3 contains 12 residues. Germline CDR1 and CDR2: MNHEY and SVGAGI. Trimming pared 8 bases from V and 2 bases from J, leaving 9 bases between. The CDR3 region is CASVSQNTEAFF. As DNA, the CDR3 is TGTGCCAGCGTCAGCCAAAACACTGAAGCTTTCTTT.

The chain combines TRBV7-9 with TRBJ2-2, with D perhaps TRBD1 (6 bases). Per germline, CDR1 SEHNR and CDR2 FQNEAQ (reference sequence). This CDR3 is 14 amino acids long. The V end lost 7 bases, the J end lost 1 base, and 10 bases lay between the germline ends. The CDR3 bases are TGTGCCAGCACTGACAGGAGGAACACCGGGGAGCTGTTTTTT. It encodes CASTDRRNTGELFF.

The J gene is TRBJ2-7, the V gene TRBV27; a weak D match, TRBD1 (7 bases). Trimming removed 2 bases from V and 6 bases from J, with 14 bases in between. This CDR3 comprises 14 residues. Germline V gene sequence: CDR1 MNHEY, CDR2 SMNVEV (reference sequence). The CDR3 DNA reads TGTGCCAGCAGTTTACTACAGGGGACTGGCGAGCAGTACTTC. Its protein is CASSLLQGTGEQYF.

This chain connects TRBV6-1 to TRBJ2-2; D is perhaps TRBD2 (6 bases). Germline V gene lookup returns CDR1 MNHNS and CDR2 SASEGT. Trimming removed 5 bases from V and 9 bases from J, with 16 bases in between. This CDR3 contains 14 residues. The chain's CDR3 is CASSLGGEARELFF. CDR3 nucleotide sequence: TGTGCCAGCAGTCTCGGGGGAGAGGCACGGGAGCTGTTTTTT.

J is TRBJ2-3 and V is TRBV2, with D possibly being TRBD2 (6 bases). The germline gives CDR1 SNHLY, CDR2 FYNNEI. CDR3 length: 15 residues. V was trimmed by 6 bases and J by 0 bases, leaving 13 bases between them. CDR3 bases: TGTGCCAGCAGCTCCGGGACTCCTAGCACAGATACGCAGTATTTT. This translates into CASSSGTPSTDTQYF.

This chain joins TRBV11-1 and TRBJ1-1; no clear D. V lost 2 bases and J 2 bases, leaving 3 bases between the germline ends. Germline V gives CDR1 SGHAT, CDR2 FQDESV (reference sequence). The CDR3 extends over 12 amino acids. The CDR3 nucleotides are TGTGCCAGCAGCTTACTAAACACTGAAGCTTTCTTT. Translated, it gives CASSLLNTEAFF.

This clone showed up just once. The rearrangement joins TRBV5-1 to TRBJ1-1, with D unresolved. Trimming removed 2 bases at V and 5 bases at J, with 10 bases between. The CDR3 extends over 13 amino acids. Germline V gives CDR1 SGHRS, CDR2 YFSETQ. The CDR3, as DNA: TGCGCCAGCAGCTTCCGGAGTAGGACTGAAGCTTTCTTT. Protein sequence: CASSFRSRTEAFF.

The CDR3 loop reads CANNMGLAGSNEQFF. CDR3 DNA sequence: TGTGCCAACAATATGGGACTAGCGGGGTCTAATGAGCAGTTCTTC. V is TRBV28 and J is TRBJ2-1; 13 bases map to TRBD2. The germline gives CDR1 MDHEN, CDR2 SYDVKM. Trimming removed 10 bases from V and 7 bases from J; junction bases left unmatched: 10. The CDR3 has 15 residues.